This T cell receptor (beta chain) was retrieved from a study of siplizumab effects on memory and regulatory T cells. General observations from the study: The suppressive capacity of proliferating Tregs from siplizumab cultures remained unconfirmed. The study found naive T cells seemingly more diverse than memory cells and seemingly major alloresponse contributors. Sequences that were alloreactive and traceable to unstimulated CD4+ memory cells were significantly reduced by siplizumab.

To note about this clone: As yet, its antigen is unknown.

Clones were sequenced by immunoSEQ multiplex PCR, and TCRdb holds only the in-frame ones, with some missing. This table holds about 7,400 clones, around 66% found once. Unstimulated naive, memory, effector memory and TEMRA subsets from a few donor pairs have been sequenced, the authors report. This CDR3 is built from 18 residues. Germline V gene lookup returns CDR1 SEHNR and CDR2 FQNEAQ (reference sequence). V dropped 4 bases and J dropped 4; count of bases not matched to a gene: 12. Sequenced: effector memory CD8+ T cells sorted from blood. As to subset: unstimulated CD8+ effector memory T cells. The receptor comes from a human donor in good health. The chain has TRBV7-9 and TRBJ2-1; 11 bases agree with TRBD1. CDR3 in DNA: TGTGCCAGCAGCTCGCGGACAGGGGGCAACGTGGGATACAATGAGCAGTTCTTC. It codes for CASSSRTGGNVGYNEQFF.